What follows are 17 T cell receptor beta chains derived from one specimen sequenced in a study of pediatric ulcerative colitis. Sequenced by immunoSEQ multiplex PCR; TCRdb stores in-frame clones only, minus some. The sample has more than 50,000 clones, 87% seen once. The sequencing sample was made of blood. Receptors originate from a boy between 10 and 17 years old who was a control in a study of pediatric ulcerative colitis.

The gene calls are TRBV9 and TRBJ1-2; D is ambiguous. The V end lost 0 bases, the J end lost 5 bases, and 11 bases lay between the germline ends. Germline lookup yields CDR1 SGDLS and CDR2 YYNGEE. This CDR3 has 14 amino acids. CDR3: CASSVGHKPYGYTF. In DNA, the CDR3 is TGTGCCAGCAGCGTAGGACACAAGCCTTATGGCTACACCTTC.

The V gene is TRBV6-4, the J gene TRBJ1-1, with 8 bases lining up with TRBD1. Germline V gene sequence: CDR1 MRHNA, CDR2 SNTAGT. The CDR3 is made up of 19 amino acids. V shed 0 bases and J 10 bases; nucleotides not matched to a gene: 22. The CDR3 region is CASSDSPRTGYLWPRGAFF. The CDR3 region has the DNA TGTGCCAGCAGTGACTCCCCCCGGACAGGGTACCTTTGGCCCCGCGGAGCTTTCTTT.

V and J are TRBV15 and TRBJ1-4; D uncertain. CDR1 and CDR2 (germline): LNHNV, YYDKDF (reference sequence). CDR3 length: 16 amino acids. Trimming pared 5 bases from V and 8 bases from J, leaving 21 bases between. The CDR3 sequence: CATSPSSAGSSEKLFF. CDR3 DNA: TGTGCCACCAGCCCCTCGAGCGCCGGATCAAGCGAAAAACTGTTTTTT.

The chain employs TRBV25-1 and TRBJ1-1; unclear D gene. V was trimmed by 1 base and J by 1 base, leaving 7 bases between them. This CDR3 is built from 14 residues. The germline CDR1 and CDR2 sequences are MGHDK and SYGVNS. CDR3 bases: TGTGCCAGCAGTGAATGGCCCGAGAACACTGAAGCTTTCTTT. Translation: CASSEWPENTEAFF.

The chain's CDR3 is CASSRQGARETQYF. The CDR3 bases are TGTGCCAGCAGCCGACAGGGGGCGCGGGAGACCCAGTACTTC. The rearrangement uses TRBV27 and TRBJ2-5, with TRBD1 matching 10 bases. The V gene end was trimmed by 6 bases and the J gene end by 5 bases; junction bases not matched to a gene: 6. CDR1 is MNHEY and CDR2 is SMNVEV in the germline V gene (reference sequence). The CDR3 length is 14 residues.

This chain connects TRBV7-2 to TRBJ1-2, with a possible D match to TRBD1 (5 bases). With 5 bases removed from V and 7 bases from J, the gap between germline ends came to 14 bases. Germline V gene lookup returns CDR1 SGHTA and CDR2 FQGNSA. The CDR3 has 13 residues. The CDR3 bases are TGTGCCAGCAGCCGTAGGGGCGAGGGTGGCTACACCTTC. Translation: CASSRRGEGGYTF.

The gene calls are TRBV30 and TRBJ1-4; 7 bases map to TRBD1. The CDR3 is made up of 14 amino acids. The junction had 5 bases not matched to a gene; V was cut back by 5 bases and J by 2 bases. Germline V gene data show CDR1 as GTSNPN and CDR2 as SVGIG (reference sequence). In DNA, the CDR3 is TGTGCCTGGTCGACAGGGAATACTAATGAAAAACTGTTTTTT. It yields the protein CAWSTGNTNEKLFF.

The chain combines TRBV18 with TRBJ1-1; no reliable D call. Trimming pared 4 bases from V and 3 bases from J, leaving 12 bases between. The CDR3 contains 14 residues. Germline lookup yields CDR1 KGHSH and CDR2 LQKENI. CDR3 amino acids: CASSQSVVDTEAFF. CDR3 sequence (DNA): TGTGCCAGCTCACAGAGCGTGGTAGACACTGAAGCTTTCTTT. Combining the CDR3 with reference TRBV18 and TRBJ1-1 gives the whole variable domain NAGVMQNPRHLVRRRGQEARLRCSPMKGHSHVYWYRQLPEEGLKFMVYLQKENIIDESGMPKERFSAEFPKEGPSILRIQQVVRGDSAAYFCASSQSVVDTEAFFGQGTRLTVV.

The chain carries TRBV4-3 and TRBJ1-1, with D uncertain. Germline V gives CDR1 LGHNA, CDR2 YSLEER. The CDR3 is made up of 13 amino acids. V was clipped by 0 bases and J by 1 base, with 3 bases between them. CDR3 in DNA: TGCGCCAGCAGCCAAGACACGAACACTGAAGCTTTCTTT. Translating it yields CASSQDTNTEAFF.

This clone was detected only a few times. V gene TRBV6-1 combines with J gene TRBJ2-2; possibly TRBD1 for D (6 bases). Trimming pared 3 bases from V and 7 bases from J, leaving 12 bases between. This CDR3 comprises 14 residues. Germline V gene lookup returns CDR1 MNHNS and CDR2 SASEGT. Written as DNA, the CDR3 is TGTGCCAGCAGTGACGCCAGGGGTATCGGGGAGCTGTTTTTT. Protein sequence: CASSDARGIGELFF.

This clone was recorded once. In DNA form, the CDR3 reads TGTGCCAGCTCACCCGGGGTAAGCACTGAAGCTTTCTTT. It encodes CASSPGVSTEAFF. This rearrangement joins TRBV18 to TRBJ1-1; D ambiguous. Germline values: CDR1 KGHSH, CDR2 LQKENI. This CDR3 has 13 residues. V was clipped by 3 bases and J by 4 bases, with 9 bases between them.

This clone showed up just once. The gene calls are TRBV25-1 and TRBJ1-3; D gene ambiguous. Germline V gene data show CDR1 as MGHDK and CDR2 as SYGVNS. V lost 4 bases to trimming and J lost 3 bases, with 19 bases between them. This CDR3 spans 17 amino acids. CDR3 DNA sequence: TGTGCCAGCAGTGCCCCCCCTACAGACCAATATGGAAACACCATATATTTT. Translation: CASSAPPTDQYGNTIYF.

This chain connects TRBV10-3 to TRBJ1-1, with unresolved D. Germline loops: CDR1 ENHRY, CDR2 SYGVKD. V gave up 0 bases and J gave up 1 base, with 6 bases separating them. The CDR3 is made up of 14 amino acids. DNA for the CDR3: TGTGCCATCAGTGAGTCCGCGGCGAACACTGAAGCTTTCTTT. Translating gives CAISESAANTEAFF.

The chain joins TRBV7-2 to TRBJ1-5; D may be TRBD1 (5 bases). Germline-derived CDR1 and CDR2 are SGHTA and FQGNSA. The germline V and J ends were trimmed by 5 bases and 5 bases, with 13 bases remaining between them. The CDR3 totals 14 residues. This CDR3 is CASSNMGRDQPQHF. CDR3 in DNA: TGTGCCAGCAGCAACATGGGCAGGGATCAGCCCCAGCATTTT.

The V call is TRBV7-2, the J call TRBJ1-1; 7 positions match TRBD1. This CDR3 spans 13 amino acids. CDR1 is SGHTA and CDR2 is FQGNSA in the germline V gene. After removal of 7 bases from V and 5 bases from J, the junction contained 7 bases not matched to a gene. The CDR3 loop reads CASTVGGQTEAFF. CDR3 bases: TGTGCCAGCACCGTAGGGGGACAGACTGAAGCTTTCTTT.

This clone was detected a few times. The gene calls are TRBV5-1 and TRBJ1-1; a possible D gene is TRBD1 (5 bases). Germline loops: CDR1 SGHRS, CDR2 YFSETQ. Between the trimmed V and J ends, which lost 0 bases and 5 bases, there was a span of 11 bases. The CDR3 consists of 14 residues. In DNA form, the CDR3 reads TGCGCCAGCAGCTTGGGGGACTGGCGGACTGAAGCTTTCTTT. As protein: CASSLGDWRTEAFF.

The chain uses TRBV7-2 and TRBJ2-1; tentatively, D is TRBD1 or TRBD2 (5 bases each). Trimming left V 8 bases short and J 3 bases short, with 26 bases between. The V gene's germline CDR1 is SGHTA and CDR2 FQGNSA. The CDR3 loop spans 18 amino acids. CDR3 bases: TGTGCCAGCCGGAAAGGCAGGGTGGGAGTCCCCAACTACAATGAGCAGTTCTTC. Translation: CASRKGRVGVPNYNEQFF.